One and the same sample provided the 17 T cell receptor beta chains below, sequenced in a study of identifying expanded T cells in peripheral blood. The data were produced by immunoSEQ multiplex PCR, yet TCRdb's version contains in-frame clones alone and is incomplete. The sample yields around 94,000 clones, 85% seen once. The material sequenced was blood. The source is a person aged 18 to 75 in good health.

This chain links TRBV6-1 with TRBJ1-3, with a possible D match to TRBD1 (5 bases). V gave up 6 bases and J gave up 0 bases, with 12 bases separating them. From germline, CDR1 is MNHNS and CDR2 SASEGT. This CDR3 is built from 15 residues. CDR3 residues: CASREGLNSGNTIYF. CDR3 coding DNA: TGTGCCAGCAGAGAGGGACTGAACTCTGGAAACACCATATATTTT.

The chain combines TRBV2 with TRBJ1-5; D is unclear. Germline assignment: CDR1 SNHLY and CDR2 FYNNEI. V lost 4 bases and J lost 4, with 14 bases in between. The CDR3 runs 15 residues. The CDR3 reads CASSVLVGNNQPQHF. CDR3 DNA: TGTGCCAGCAGTGTGCTCGTCGGGAATAATCAGCCCCAGCATTTT.

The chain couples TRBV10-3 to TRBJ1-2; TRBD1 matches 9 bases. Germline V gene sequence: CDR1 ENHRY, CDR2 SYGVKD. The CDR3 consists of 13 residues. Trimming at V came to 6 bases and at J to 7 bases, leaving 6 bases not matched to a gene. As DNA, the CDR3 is TGTGCCATCAGGAGGGACAGGGAGGGTGGCTACACCTTC. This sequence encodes CAIRRDREGGYTF.

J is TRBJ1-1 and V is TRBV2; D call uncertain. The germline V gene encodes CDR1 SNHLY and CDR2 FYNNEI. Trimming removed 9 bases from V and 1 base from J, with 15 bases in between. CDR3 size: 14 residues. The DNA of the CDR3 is TGTGCCAGTCACGGGTTGGTTAGGAACACTGAAGCTTTCTTT. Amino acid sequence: CASHGLVRNTEAFF.

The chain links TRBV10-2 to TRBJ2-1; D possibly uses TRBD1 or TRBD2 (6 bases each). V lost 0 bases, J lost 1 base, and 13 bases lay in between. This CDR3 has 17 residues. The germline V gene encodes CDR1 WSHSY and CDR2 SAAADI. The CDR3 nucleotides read TGCGCCAGCAGTGAGTCAGGGGGGCGCCGGTCCTACAATGAGCAGTTCTTC. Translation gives CASSESGGRRSYNEQFF.

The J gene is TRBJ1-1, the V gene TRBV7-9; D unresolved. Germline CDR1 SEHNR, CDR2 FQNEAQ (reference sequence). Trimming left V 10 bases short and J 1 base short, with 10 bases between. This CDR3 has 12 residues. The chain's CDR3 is CATRMGNTEAFF. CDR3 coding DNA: TGTGCCACCCGGATGGGGAACACTGAAGCTTTCTTT.

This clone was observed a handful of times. The CDR3 region has the DNA TGTGCCAGTAGTCCTACAGGGGATCAGCCCCAGCATTTT. This sequence encodes CASSPTGDQPQHF. The rearrangement uses TRBV19 and TRBJ1-5; TRBD1 matches at 7 bases. After removal of 5 bases from V and 5 bases from J, the junction contained 3 bases not matched to a gene. CDR1 is LNHDA and CDR2 is SQIVND in the germline V gene (reference sequence). The CDR3 is made up of 13 amino acids.

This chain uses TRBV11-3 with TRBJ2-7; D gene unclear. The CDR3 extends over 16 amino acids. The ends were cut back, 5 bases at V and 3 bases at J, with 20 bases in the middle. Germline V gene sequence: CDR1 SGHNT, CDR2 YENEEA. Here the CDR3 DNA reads TGTGCCAGCAGCGGCGCCAGGAGTATCCTACACTACGAGCAGTACTTC. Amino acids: CASSGARSILHYEQYF.

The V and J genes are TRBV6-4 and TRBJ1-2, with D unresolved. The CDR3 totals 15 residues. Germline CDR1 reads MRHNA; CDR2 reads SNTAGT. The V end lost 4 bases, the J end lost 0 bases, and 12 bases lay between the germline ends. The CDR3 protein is CASSVQGNANYGYTF. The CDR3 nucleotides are TGTGCCAGCAGTGTTCAAGGCAACGCTAACTATGGCTACACCTTC.

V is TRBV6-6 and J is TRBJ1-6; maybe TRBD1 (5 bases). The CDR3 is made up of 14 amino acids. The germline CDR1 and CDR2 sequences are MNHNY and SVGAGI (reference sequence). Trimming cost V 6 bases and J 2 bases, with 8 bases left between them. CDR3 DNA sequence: TGTGCCAGCAGCTCGGACACCTATAATTCACCCCTCCACTTT. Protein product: CASSSDTYNSPLHF.

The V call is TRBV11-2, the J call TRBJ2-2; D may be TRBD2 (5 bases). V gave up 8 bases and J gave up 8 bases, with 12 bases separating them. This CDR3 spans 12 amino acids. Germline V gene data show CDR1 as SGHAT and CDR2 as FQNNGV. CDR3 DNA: TGTGCCAGCGTTCGGGGTTTAGGGGAGCTGTTTTTT. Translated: CASVRGLGELFF.

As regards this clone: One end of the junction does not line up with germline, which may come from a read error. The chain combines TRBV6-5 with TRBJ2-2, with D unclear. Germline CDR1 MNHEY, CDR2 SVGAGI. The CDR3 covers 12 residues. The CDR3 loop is CASSLGTAELFF. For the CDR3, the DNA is TGTGCCAGCAGTTTGGGAACCGCGGAGCTGTTTTTT.

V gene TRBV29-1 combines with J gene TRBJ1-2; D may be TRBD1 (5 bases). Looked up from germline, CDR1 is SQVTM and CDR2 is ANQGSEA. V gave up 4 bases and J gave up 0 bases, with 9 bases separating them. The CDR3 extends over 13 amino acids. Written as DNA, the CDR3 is TGCAGCGTTGGAGGGGACGCTAACTATGGCTACACCTTC. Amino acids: CSVGGDANYGYTF.

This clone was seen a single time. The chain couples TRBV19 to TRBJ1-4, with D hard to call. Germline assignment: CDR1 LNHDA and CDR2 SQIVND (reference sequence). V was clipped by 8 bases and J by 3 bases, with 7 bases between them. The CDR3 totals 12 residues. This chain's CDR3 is CASGRSNEKLFF. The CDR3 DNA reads TGTGCCAGTGGGAGGTCTAATGAAAAACTGTTTTTT.

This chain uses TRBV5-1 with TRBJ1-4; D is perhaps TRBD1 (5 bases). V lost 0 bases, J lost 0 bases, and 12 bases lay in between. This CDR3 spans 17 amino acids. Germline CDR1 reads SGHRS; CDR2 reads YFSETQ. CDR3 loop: CASSLDPGPATNEKLFF. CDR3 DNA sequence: TGCGCCAGCAGCTTGGACCCAGGGCCTGCAACTAATGAAAAACTGTTTTTT.

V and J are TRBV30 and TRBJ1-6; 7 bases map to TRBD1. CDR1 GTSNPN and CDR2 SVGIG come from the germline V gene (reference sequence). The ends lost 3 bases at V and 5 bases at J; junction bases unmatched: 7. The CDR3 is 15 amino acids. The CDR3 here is CAWRKTQGNNSPLHF. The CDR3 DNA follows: TGTGCCTGGAGGAAAACACAGGGGAATAATTCACCCCTCCACTTT.

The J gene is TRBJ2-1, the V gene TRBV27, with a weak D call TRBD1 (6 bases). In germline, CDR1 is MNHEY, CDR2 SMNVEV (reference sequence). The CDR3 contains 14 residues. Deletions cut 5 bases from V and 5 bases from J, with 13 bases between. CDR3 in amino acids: CASSLGQFNNEQFF. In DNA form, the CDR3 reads TGTGCCAGCAGTCTCGGACAGTTCAACAATGAGCAGTTCTTC.